This entry lists 20 T cell receptor beta chains sequenced from one sample in a study of shared clonotypes between healthy human individuals. TCRdb's copy holds only in-frame clones and misses some; the assay was immunoSEQ multiplex PCR. This table holds a few million clones, more than 80% found once. Sequenced sample: naive CD4+ T cells sorted from blood. Subset reported: CD45RA+ positively selected. The receptors were gathered from a man younger than 30 in good health.

V and J are TRBV7-2 and TRBJ2-1; no definite D call. The CDR3 has 14 residues. Per the germline V gene, CDR1 is SGHTA and CDR2 is FQGNSA. V shed 5 bases and J shed 4 bases, with 12 bases lying between them. CDR3 loop: CASSNGDPYNEQFF. The CDR3, as DNA: TGTGCCAGCAGCAATGGAGACCCATACAATGAGCAGTTCTTC.

Points on this clone: Different DNA sequences within this sample yield the same CDR3. V usage is TRBV11-2 and J usage is TRBJ1-6; D remains unclear. V lost 1 base to trimming and J lost 6 bases, with 4 bases between them. This CDR3 is built from 13 residues. CDR1 SGHAT and CDR2 FQNNGV come from the germline V gene. The CDR3 bases are TGTGCCAGCAGCTTAGGGGGTAATTCACCCCTCCACTTT. Encoded protein: CASSLGGNSPLHF.

The chain recombines TRBV6-6 with TRBJ2-1, with 8 bases matching TRBD2. The germline gives CDR1 MNHNY, CDR2 SVGAGI (reference sequence). The V gene end was trimmed by 2 bases and the J gene end by 8 bases; junction bases not matched to a gene: 8. The CDR3 spans 15 residues. The CDR3: CASSYAGGGRYEQFF. Written as DNA, the CDR3 is TGTGCCAGCAGTTACGCGGGCGGGGGGAGGTATGAGCAGTTCTTC.

As concerns this clone: Additional DNA sequences in this sample encode the identical CDR3. The chain couples TRBV5-1 to TRBJ2-3, with D unresolved. The length of the CDR3 is 14 residues. Trimming took 2 bases from V and 2 from J, leaving 9 bases between them. Germline-derived CDR1 and CDR2 are SGHRS and YFSETQ. The CDR3 is CASSFGLSTDTQYF. The CDR3 DNA reads TGCGCCAGCAGCTTCGGGCTCTCCACAGATACGCAGTATTTT.

The chain links TRBV5-1 to TRBJ2-2; D is perhaps TRBD1 (6 bases). Germline CDR1 and CDR2: SGHRS and YFSETQ. The CDR3 extends over 13 amino acids. Deletions cut 7 bases from V and 3 bases from J, with 10 bases between. The CDR3 loop is CASRDTYTGELFF. For the CDR3, the DNA is TGCGCCAGCCGGGACACCTACACCGGGGAGCTGTTTTTT.

V usage is TRBV27 and J usage is TRBJ2-7; 12 bases agree with TRBD2. With 4 bases clipped from V and 1 base from J, the junction kept 5 bases outside the gene matches. Germline-derived CDR1 and CDR2 are MNHEY and SMNVEV (reference sequence). This CDR3 has 16 amino acids. CDR3 nucleotide sequence: TGTGCCAGCAGTTCTCCCGGACTAGCGGGATCCTACGAGCAGTACTTC. It translates to CASSSPGLAGSYEQYF.

CDR3 loop: CASSSSGQGLSGYTF. The CDR3 DNA is TGTGCCAGCAGTTCATCCGGACAGGGACTGAGTGGCTACACCTTC. The chain carries TRBV6-6 and TRBJ1-2, with 8 nucleotides matching TRBD1. There are 15 residues in the CDR3. With 4 bases clipped from V and 7 bases from J, the junction kept 11 bases outside the gene matches. Germline assignment: CDR1 MNHNY and CDR2 SVGAGI (reference sequence).

V and J are TRBV5-4 and TRBJ2-7; D possibly corresponds to TRBD1 (6 bases). There are 15 residues in the CDR3. V was pared by 1 base and J by 5 bases, with 16 bases between. Per the germline V gene, CDR1 is SGHNT and CDR2 is YYREEE (reference sequence). CDR3 sequence (DNA): TGTGCCAGCAGCTTGCCGGGCACAGGGTCCCACGAGCAGTACTTC. It codes for CASSLPGTGSHEQYF.

This chain links TRBV2 with TRBJ1-2; D not resolved. This CDR3 has 12 residues. Between the trimmed V and J ends, which lost 7 bases and 2 bases, there was a span of 8 bases. Germline assignment: CDR1 SNHLY and CDR2 FYNNEI. The CDR3 DNA follows: TGTGCCAGCAATAGGGTGAACTATGGCTACACCTTC. It yields the protein CASNRVNYGYTF.

In regard to this clone: Other DNA sequences in the same sample also yield this CDR3. This rearrangement joins TRBV5-6 to TRBJ2-3; unclear D gene. The CDR3 sequence is 12 residues long. The V and J ends lost 3 bases and 2 bases respectively, with 4 bases between them. Germline V gene data show CDR1 as SGHDT and CDR2 as YYEEEE. The CDR3 coding sequence is TGTGCCAGCAGCTCCGCCACAGATACGCAGTATTTT. Amino acid sequence: CASSSATDTQYF.

The chain employs TRBV5-1 and TRBJ1-2; no firm D call. V was pared by 0 bases and J by 1 base, with 19 bases between. The CDR3 contains 18 residues. Germline V gene data show CDR1 as SGHRS and CDR2 as YFSETQ. CDR3 bases: TGCGCCAGCAGCTTGGGGACGGGCCTCGAAGAGAATAACTATGGCTACACCTTC. It specifies CASSLGTGLEENNYGYTF.

This sequence joins TRBV11-2 and TRBJ1-4, with 8 bases identical to TRBD1. CDR1 is SGHAT and CDR2 is FQNNGV in the germline V gene. V dropped 4 bases and J dropped 3; count of bases not matched to a gene: 1. CDR3 length: 14 amino acids. The CDR3 loop is CASSSQGANEKLFF. The CDR3 nucleotides are TGTGCCAGCAGCTCACAGGGGGCTAATGAAAAACTGTTTTTT.

CDR3 DNA: TGTGCCAGCAGTGAAATTTCCGACGTCCTGACTTTC. Translated, it gives CASSEISDVLTF. The chain combines TRBV6-1 with TRBJ2-6; D is undetermined. Trimming cost V 2 bases and J 11 bases, with 7 bases left between them. Germline V CDR1 and CDR2: MNHNS, SASEGT. The CDR3 is 12 residues long.

CDR3 in DNA: TGTGCCAGCAGCTTAGCAGGGATAGGGTACAATGAGCAGTTCTTC. Its protein is CASSLAGIGYNEQFF. The chain employs TRBV7-6 and TRBJ2-1; D unresolved. Trimming cost V 0 bases and J 4 bases, with 10 bases left between them. CDR1 and CDR2 (germline): SGHVS, FNYEAQ. The CDR3 contains 15 residues. Filled out from reference TRBV7-6 and TRBJ2-1, the complete variable domain reads GAGVSQSPRYKVTKRGQDVALRCDPISGHVSLYWYRQALGQGPEFLTYFNYEAQQDKSGLPNDRFSAERPEGSISTLTIQRTEQRDSAMYRCASSLAGIGYNEQFFGPGTRLTVL.

The chain is built from TRBV7-2 and TRBJ1-3; TRBD1 is a possible D gene (6 bases). The germline CDR1 and CDR2 sequences are SGHTA and FQGNSA. With 1 base removed from V and 7 bases from J, the gap between germline ends came to 14 bases. This CDR3 is built from 15 residues. The CDR3 DNA reads as TGTGCCAGCAGCTTAGAGGGGGTCATTATGAACACCATATATTTT. Its translation: CASSLEGVIMNTIYF.

The genes are TRBV5-4 and TRBJ1-1; a possible D gene is TRBD1 (5 bases). Trimming took off 2 bases at V and 3 bases at J, with 14 bases between the two ends. Germline loops: CDR1 SGHNT, CDR2 YYREEE (reference sequence). The CDR3 has 15 residues. CDR3 residues: CASSLQAVVDTEAFF. The CDR3 DNA reads TGTGCCAGCAGCTTACAGGCTGTCGTAGACACTGAAGCTTTCTTT.

The chain uses TRBV30 and TRBJ2-5; 9 bases align to TRBD2. Germline loops: CDR1 GTSNPN, CDR2 SVGIG (reference sequence). V trimming: 0 bases; J trimming: 7 bases; junction bases outside the gene matches: 3. CDR3 length: 13 residues. The CDR3 here is CAWSVTAGGTQYF. The CDR3 DNA reads as TGTGCCTGGAGTGTCACAGCGGGGGGGACCCAGTACTTC.

V usage is TRBV19 and J usage is TRBJ2-3; 9 bases fit TRBD2. CDR1 and CDR2 (germline): LNHDA, SQIVND (reference sequence). J gave up 2 bases and V 3 bases, and 3 bases lay outside the gene matches. The CDR3 totals 15 residues. CDR3 nucleotides: TGTGCCAGTAGTATGATAGCGGGGGACACAGATACGCAGTATTTT. Its translation: CASSMIAGDTDTQYF.

J is TRBJ2-7 and V is TRBV9; 9 nucleotides align to TRBD2. This CDR3 is built from 15 residues. Per germline, CDR1 SGDLS and CDR2 YYNGEE. Unmatched junction bases numbered 4, after V lost 3 bases and J lost 0 bases. CDR3 nucleotide sequence: TGTGCCAGCAGCGCCTATAGCGGGAGCTCCTACGAGCAGTACTTC. It translates to CASSAYSGSSYEQYF.

A word on this clone: The junction and the germline gene differ at one end; a read error may be behind it. The chain combines TRBV14 with TRBJ2-3; TRBD2 matches 10 bases. Per the germline V gene, CDR1 is SGHDN and CDR2 is FVKESK. The CDR3 is made up of 14 amino acids. The CDR3 region has the DNA TGTGCCAGCAGCCCAGAGACGAGCGGGGGGGGTCGGGATTTT. Translation: CASSPETSGGGRDF.